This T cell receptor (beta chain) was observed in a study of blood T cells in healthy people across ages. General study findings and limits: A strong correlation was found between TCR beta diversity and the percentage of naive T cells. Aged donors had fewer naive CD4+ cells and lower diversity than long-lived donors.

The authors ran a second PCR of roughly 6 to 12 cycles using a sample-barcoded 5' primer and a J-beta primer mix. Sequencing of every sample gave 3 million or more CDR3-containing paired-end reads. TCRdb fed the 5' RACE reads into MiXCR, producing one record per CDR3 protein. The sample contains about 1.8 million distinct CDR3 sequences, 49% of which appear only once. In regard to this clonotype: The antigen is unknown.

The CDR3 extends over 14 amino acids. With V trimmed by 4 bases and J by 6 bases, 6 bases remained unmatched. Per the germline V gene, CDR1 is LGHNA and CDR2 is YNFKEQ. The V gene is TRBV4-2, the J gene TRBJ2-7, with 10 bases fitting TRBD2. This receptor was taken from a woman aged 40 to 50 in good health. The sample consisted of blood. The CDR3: CASSRAGGECEQYF. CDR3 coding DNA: TGTGCCAGCAGCCGAGCGGGGGGGGAATGCGAGCAGTACTTC.